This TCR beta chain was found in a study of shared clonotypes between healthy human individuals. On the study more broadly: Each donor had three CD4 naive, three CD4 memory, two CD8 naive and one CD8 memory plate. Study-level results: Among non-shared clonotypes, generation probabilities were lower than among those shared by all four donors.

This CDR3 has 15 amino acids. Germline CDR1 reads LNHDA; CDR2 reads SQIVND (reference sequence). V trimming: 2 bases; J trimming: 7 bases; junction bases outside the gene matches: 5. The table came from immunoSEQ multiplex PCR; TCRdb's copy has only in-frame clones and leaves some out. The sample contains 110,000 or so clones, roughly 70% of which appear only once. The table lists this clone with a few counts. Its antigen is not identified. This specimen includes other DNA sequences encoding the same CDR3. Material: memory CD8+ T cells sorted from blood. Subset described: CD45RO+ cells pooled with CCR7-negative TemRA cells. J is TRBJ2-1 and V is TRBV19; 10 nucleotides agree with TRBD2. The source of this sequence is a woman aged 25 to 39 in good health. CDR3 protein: CASSIRTSGLNEQFF. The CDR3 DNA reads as TGTGCCAGTAGTATACGGACTAGCGGTCTTAATGAGCAGTTCTTC.